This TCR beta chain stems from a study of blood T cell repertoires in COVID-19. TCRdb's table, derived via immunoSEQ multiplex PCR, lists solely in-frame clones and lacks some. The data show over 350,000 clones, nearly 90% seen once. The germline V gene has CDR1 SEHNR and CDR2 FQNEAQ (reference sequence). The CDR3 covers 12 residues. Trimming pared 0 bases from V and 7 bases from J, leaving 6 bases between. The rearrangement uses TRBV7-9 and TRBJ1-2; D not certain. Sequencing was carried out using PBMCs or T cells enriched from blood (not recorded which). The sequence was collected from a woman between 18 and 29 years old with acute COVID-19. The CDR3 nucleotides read TGTGCCAGCAGCTTAGCGTCGTCTGGCTACACCTTC. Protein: CASSLASSGYTF.